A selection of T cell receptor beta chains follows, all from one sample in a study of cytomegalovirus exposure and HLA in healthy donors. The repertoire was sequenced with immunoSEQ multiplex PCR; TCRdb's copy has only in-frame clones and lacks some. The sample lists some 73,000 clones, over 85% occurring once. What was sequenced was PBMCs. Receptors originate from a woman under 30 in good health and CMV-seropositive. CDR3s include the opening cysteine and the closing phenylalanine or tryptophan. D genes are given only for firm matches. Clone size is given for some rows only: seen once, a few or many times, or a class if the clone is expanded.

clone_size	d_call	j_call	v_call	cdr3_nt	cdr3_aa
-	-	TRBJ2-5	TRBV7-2	TGTGCCAGCAGCTCTCAGGGGGGTCCAGAGACCCAGTACTTC	CASSSQGGPETQYF
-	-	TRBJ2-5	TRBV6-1	TGTGCCAGCAGTGAAATCGGCAGGGTGAACCAAGAGACCCAGTACTTC	CASSEIGRVNQETQYF
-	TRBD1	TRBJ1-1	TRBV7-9	TGTGCCAGCAGCAACCTAGACAGGGGGAACACTGAAGCTTTCTTT	CASSNLDRGNTEAFF
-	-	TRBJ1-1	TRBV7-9	TGTGCCAGCAGCACAACGGGACTTCAGAACACTGAAGCTTTCTTT	CASSTTGLQNTEAFF
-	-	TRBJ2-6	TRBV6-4	TGTGCCAGCAGTGAACAGACCTCTGGGGCCAACGTCCTGACTTTC	CASSEQTSGANVLTF
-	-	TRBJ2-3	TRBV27	TGTGCCAGCAGTTTCGGTAGCACAGATACGCAGTATTTT	CASSFGSTDTQYF
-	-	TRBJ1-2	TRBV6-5	TGTGCCAGCATTAGTCGGGGAAACTATGGCTACACCTTC	CASISRGNYGYTF
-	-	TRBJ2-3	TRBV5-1	TGCGCCAGCAGCGCGGAGGGCGCTAGCACAGATACGCAGTATTTT	CASSAEGASTDTQYF
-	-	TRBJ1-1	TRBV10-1	TGCGCCAGCAGCCAGGGGAACACTGAAGCTTTCTTT	CASSQGNTEAFF
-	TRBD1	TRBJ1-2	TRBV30	TGTGCCTTACAGGGGACTTCTTATGGCTACACCTTC	CALQGTSYGYTF
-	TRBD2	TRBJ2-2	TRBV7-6	TGTGCCAGCAGCGTGGGACTAGCGGGGGACTTTTACACCGGGGAGCTGTTTTTT	CASSVGLAGDFYTGELFF
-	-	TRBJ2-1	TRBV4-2	TGTGCCAGCAGCCAATTAGGAGGGGTCGGCAATGAGCAGTTCTTC	CASSQLGGVGNEQFF
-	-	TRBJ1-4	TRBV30	TGTGCCTGGAGCGAGAAAGGGGTCCTCCCGGGCATAATGGGTGAAAAACTGTTTTTT	CAWSEKGVLPGIMGEKLFF
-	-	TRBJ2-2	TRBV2	TGTGCCAGCAGTGAAATCGGGGGAACCGGGGAGCTGTTTTTT	CASSEIGGTGELFF
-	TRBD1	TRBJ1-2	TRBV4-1	TGCGCCAGCAGCCCGACCAGACAGGGGTTGGGAGCTAACTATGGCTACACCTTC	CASSPTRQGLGANYGYTF
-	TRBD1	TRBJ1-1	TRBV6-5	TGTGCCAGCAGTGACCGGGACAGGGGGCAAGCTTTCTTT	CASSDRDRGQAFF
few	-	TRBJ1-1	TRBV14	TGTGCCAGCAGCCAAGATCGGGTCACTGAAGCTTTCTTT	CASSQDRVTEAFF
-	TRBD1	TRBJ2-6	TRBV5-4	TGTGCCAGCAGCTCACGTGGGACAGGGAGTTCTGGGGCCAACGTCCTGACTTTC	CASSSRGTGSSGANVLTF
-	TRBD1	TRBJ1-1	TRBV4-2	TGTGCCAGCAGCCAGGGACAGAAGAACACTGAAGCTTTCTTT	CASSQGQKNTEAFF
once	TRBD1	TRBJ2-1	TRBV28	TGTGCCAGCAGTCCGTGGCGGCGGGACAGGTCCTACAATGAGCAGTTCTTC	CASSPWRRDRSYNEQFF
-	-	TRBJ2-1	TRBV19	TGTGCCAGTGACGAGGGTCGTGAGCAGTTCTTC	CASDEGREQFF
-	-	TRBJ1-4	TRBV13	TGTGCCAGCAGCTTTTTGGGCAGGGTGCATGAAAAACTGTTTTTT	CASSFLGRVHEKLFF
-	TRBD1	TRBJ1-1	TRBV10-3	TGTGCCATCAGTGGGACAGGGGGAGTATGGAACACTGAAGCTTTCTTT	CAISGTGGVWNTEAFF
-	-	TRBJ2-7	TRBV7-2	TGTGCCAGCAGCCTTACGGGCCCGACAGGCGGCTACGAGCAGTACTTC	CASSLTGPTGGYEQYF
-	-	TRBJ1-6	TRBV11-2	TGTGCCAGCAGCTCGACAATTGATTCACCCCTCCACTTT	CASSSTIDSPLHF
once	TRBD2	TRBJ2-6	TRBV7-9	TGTGCCAGCAGCCCTGGACTAGCGGAACTCTCTGGGGCCAACGTCCTGACTTTC	CASSPGLAELSGANVLTF
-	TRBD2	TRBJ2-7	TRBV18	TGTGCCAGCTCACCAGGGGCTAGCGGCCGGGCCTACGAGCAGTACTTC	CASSPGASGRAYEQYF
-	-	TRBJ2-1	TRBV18	TGTGCCAGCTCATCAACGCAGGTTCGGACTACCCACAATGAGCAGTTCTTC	CASSSTQVRTTHNEQFF
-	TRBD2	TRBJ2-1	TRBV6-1	TGTGCCAGCGGACAGCACGCGGGAGGGTCGAATGAGCAGTTCTTC	CASGQHAGGSNEQFF
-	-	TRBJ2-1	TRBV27	TGTGCCAGCAGTCCGACAGCAAACCTCTACAATGAGCAGTTCTTC	CASSPTANLYNEQFF
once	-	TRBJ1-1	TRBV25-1	TGTGCCAGCAAGCGGGTTAAGGCAGGGTCCTGCACTGAAGCTTTCTTT	CASKRVKAGSCTEAFF
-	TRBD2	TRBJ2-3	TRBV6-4	TGTGCCAGCAGTCCCCGGGAGGCCGATACGCAGTATTTT	CASSPREADTQYF
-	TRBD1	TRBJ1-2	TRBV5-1	TGCGCCAGCAGCTTGGCCGAGGGGGCGGATGGCTACACCTTC	CASSLAEGADGYTF
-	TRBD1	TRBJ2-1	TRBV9	TGTGCCAGCAGCGTAGGGTCAGGGGGCGCCGCCAATGAGCAGTTCTTC	CASSVGSGGAANEQFF
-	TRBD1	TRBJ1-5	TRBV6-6	TGTGCCAGCAGTAACCGACAGGGCGCGTTCAATCAGCCCCAGCATTTT	CASSNRQGAFNQPQHF
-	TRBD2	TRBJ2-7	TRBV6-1	TGTGCCAGCAGTGAAGGCGGGGGAAAATCCTACGAGCAGTACTTC	CASSEGGGKSYEQYF
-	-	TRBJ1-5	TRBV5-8	TGTGCCAGCAGCCCATCCTCCCAGGCCCGCAATCAGCCCCAGCATTTT	CASSPSSQARNQPQHF
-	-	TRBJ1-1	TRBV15	TGTGCCACCCACCCCTCGGGGGAACTCAAAGCTTTCTTT	CATHPSGELKAFF
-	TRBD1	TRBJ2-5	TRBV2	TGTGCCAGCCTTCTACGAGGGACAGCACAAGAGACCCAGTACTTC	CASLLRGTAQETQYF
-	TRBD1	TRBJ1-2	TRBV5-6	TGTGCCAGCAGCACGACAGGGGCCGGCTACACCTTC	CASSTTGAGYTF
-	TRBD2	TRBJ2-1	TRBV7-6	TGTGCCAGCAGCGGGGGGGTCCGGAACAATGAGCAGTTCTTC	CASSGGVRNNEQFF
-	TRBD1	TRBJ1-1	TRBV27	TGTGCCAGCAGCTCCCAAGGACAGGGGGCTGAAGCTTTCTTT	CASSSQGQGAEAFF
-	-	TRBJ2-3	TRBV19	TGTGCCAGTAGGCTAAGCGGGTCGGATACGCAGTATTTT	CASRLSGSDTQYF
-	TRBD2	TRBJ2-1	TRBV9	TGTGCCAGTGGACAGTCCATAGCGGGAGGGCCCGACAATGAGCAGTTCTTC	CASGQSIAGGPDNEQFF
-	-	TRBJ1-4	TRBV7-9	TGTGCCAGCAGCTTTGACGGGAATGAAAAACTGTTTTTT	CASSFDGNEKLFF
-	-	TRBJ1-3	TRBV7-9	TGTGCCAGCAGCTTAGATGGTCTGAGGAATGGAAACACCATATATTTT	CASSLDGLRNGNTIYF
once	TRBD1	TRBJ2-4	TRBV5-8	TGTGCCAGCAGCTTGCGACAGGGTGAAGGCATTCAGTACTTC	CASSLRQGEGIQYF